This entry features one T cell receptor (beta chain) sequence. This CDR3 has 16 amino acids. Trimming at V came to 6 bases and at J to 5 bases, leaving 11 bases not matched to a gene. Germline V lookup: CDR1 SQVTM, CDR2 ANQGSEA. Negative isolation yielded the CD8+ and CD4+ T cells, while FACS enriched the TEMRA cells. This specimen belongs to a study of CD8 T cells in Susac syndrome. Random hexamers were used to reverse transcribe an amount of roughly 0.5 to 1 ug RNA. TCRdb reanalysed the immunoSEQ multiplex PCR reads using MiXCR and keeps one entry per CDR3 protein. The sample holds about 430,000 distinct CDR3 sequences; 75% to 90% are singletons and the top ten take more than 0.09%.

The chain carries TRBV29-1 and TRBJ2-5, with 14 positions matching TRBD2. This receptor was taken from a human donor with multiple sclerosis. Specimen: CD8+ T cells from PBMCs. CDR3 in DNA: TGCAGCGTGGACCGACTAGCGGGGGGGCTTTCGGAGACCCAGTACTTC. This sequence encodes CSVDRLAGGLSETQYF.